The present entry profiles one T cell receptor beta chain with its context. The antigen it binds to is not known. Base-call qualities are not available, and no considerably larger clone is one nucleotide away. In the paper's terms, the time point label means: about 28 days (+/-7) after the second vaccine dose. AZD1222 recipients given second doses at about 4 weeks or at about 12 weeks were pooled, since spike-specific TCR depth and breadth were not found to differ between the two schedules. Vaccinee samples came from UK trials COV001 and COV002, including a single-blind randomized controlled phase 2/3 trial of AZD1222 (ChAdOx1 nCoV-19) in healthy adults. For TCRbeta chain sequencing, PBMC samples were collected from trial participants at day 0 and at day 28 after the second dose. Sequences SGHDT (CDR1) and YYEEEE (CDR2) are obtained from the germline V gene. Including the terminal cysteine and phenylalanine, the CDR3 comprises 13 residues. Left in the record is the CDR3 DNA by itself, 39 bases read in frame from the first base. Here V drops 4 bases and J drops 2 bases, and the junction holds 2 bases not matched to any gene.

The CDR3 regions of human TCRbeta chains were analyzed by immunosequencing. Turning to the authors' computational methods: Repertoire TCRs were matched against a reference library of SARS-CoV-2-specific TCRs generated with the MIRA antigen-specificity platform. Breadth was defined as the fraction of unique TCRs that were SARS-CoV-2-associated. Depth was defined as the fraction of total T cells that were SARS-CoV-2-associated. Each spike-specific TCR was assigned to its reactive spike region and to a CD4 or CD8 class using the MIRA data. Log10-transformed breadth and depth values were compared by one-way ANOVA with Sidak's multiple comparisons tests. TCRdb's version of the immuneACCESS table is confined to in-frame rearrangements and falls short of the full clone set. An unresolved V gene accounts for under half of the shortfall where checked; the remainder is of unknown origin. The DNA gave D and trimming, while V, J and clone size come from that table. Present in this sample are 150,000 or so clones, approximately 90% of which were seen just once. The top ten clonotypes cover more than 0.9% of the sample.

This sample is drawn from a study of T cell responses to AZD1222 COVID-19 vaccine (dated by TCRdb to about 2021). General notes on the study: A total of 233 trial participants underwent TCR sequencing, of whom roughly 210 had received two doses of AZD1222 and around 25 had received two doses of the MenACWY control vaccine. Enrollment into the trials was organized by age into subgroups of 18-55, 56-69 and 70-plus years, and those subgroups contained about 150, 27 and 61 TCR-sequenced participants, respectively.

Study-level results and caveats: Because no day 14 peak-response samples were available, repertoires were characterized only after the peak T cell response. After two AZD1222 doses, spike-specific TCR breadth and depth were significantly higher than at day 0 and than in MenACWY recipients. Only a handful of AZD1222 recipients were SARS-CoV-2 seropositive at baseline, limiting conclusions about previously exposed vaccinees. Most participants were white British and females outnumbered males, and the authors suggested that clonal diversity may have been underestimated. CD4 TCRs associated with the vaccine covered the entire spike protein, and the dominant responses were in regions 160-218 and 743-854. Reportedly, almost half of the unique spike-specific TCRs recognized epitopes lying outside the regions that are mutated in the B.1.351 and B.1.1.7 variants. The 56-69-year group was small, and its depth increase did not reach significance, likely because of low power.

This receptor chain uses TRBV5-6 and TRBJ2-5, with 7 bases matching TRBD1. The receptor comes from an adult who received the AZD1222 COVID-19 vaccine. The sample here was peripheral blood, taken 28 days after the second AZD1222 dose. The DNA sequence is given as TGTGCCAGCAGCCGACAGGGACAAGAGACCCAGTACTTC. This yields the protein CASSRQGQETQYF.